The clone carrying this TCR beta chain was observed a handful of times. The sort gate was single viable CD3+CD4+CD8-CD45RO+ cells for memory CD4+ T cells. CMV serostatus came from serum IgG against pp150, pp28, p38, p52. Only in-frame clones appear in the TCRdb table, and some are missing; sequencing was by immunoSEQ multiplex PCR. The repertoire holds 50,000 to 60,000 clones, with about four fifths as singletons. This sample was included in a study of memory CD4+ T cells and cytomegalovirus serostatus. Germline values: CDR1 SGHVS, CDR2 FNYEAQ. The CDR3 runs 13 residues. V was pared by 0 bases and J by 4 bases, with 3 bases between.

The clonotype comes from an adult in good health and CMV-seronegative. The gene calls are TRBV7-6 and TRBJ2-2; D not resolved. Material: memory CD4+ T cells from blood. As DNA, the CDR3 is TGTGCCAGCAGCTTAGCGTCCACCGGGGAGCTGTTTTTT. This sequence encodes CASSLASTGELFF.